This T cell receptor beta chain was recovered during a study of blood T cell repertoires in COVID-19. The wider study: Italy, Spain and the United States were the sources of the convalescent and acute COVID-19 samples. Nucleic acid was either cDNA or gDNA, and it came from T cells, B-cell-depleted T cells, or PBMCs.

Study processing details: Amplification with reference gene primers provided the estimates of nucleated cell counts. The assay was immunoSEQ multiplex PCR, and TCRdb's table has in-frame clones only and misses some. The D gene and trimming were derived from the DNA, and the V and J assignments and clone size from that table. Of about 130,000 clones listed, 88% are singletons. Germline lookup yields CDR1 DFQATT and CDR2 SNEGSKA (reference sequence). The CDR3 sequence is 15 residues long. Trimming cost V 3 bases and J 0 bases, with 14 bases left between them. The chain joins TRBV20-1 to TRBJ1-2; TRBD1 is a possible D gene (5 bases). The sequenced sample was peripheral blood. This TCR came from a woman aged 80 or older with acute or convalescent COVID-19. The CDR3 DNA reads as TGCAGTGCTAGTCTGTTGACAGCTTCTAACTATGGCTACACCTTC. Residues: CSASLLTASNYGYTF.